Following are 10 T cell receptor beta chains from one sample sequenced in a study of Ad26.COV2.S vaccination and SARS-CoV-2 variants. Documented treatment: around 19 received Ad26.COV2.S at low or high dose, single or two shots; several received placebo; per-sample allocation not given. On day 63 after the first injection, vaccine and placebo recipients gave samples. Produced via immunoSEQ multiplex PCR; TCRdb's table is partial and in-frame only. The sample includes a few hundred thousand clones, 80% to 95% of them seen just once. The sequences come from peripheral blood, collected in a trial of Ad26.COV2.S vaccine versus placebo. All receptors come from a person between 18 and 65 years old who received the Ad26.COV2.S COVID-19 vaccine or a placebo.

This CDR3 is CASSWGQGTGYTF. CDR3 nucleotides: TGTGCCAGCAGCTGGGGACAGGGGACCGGCTACACCTTC. The chain is built from TRBV5-4 and TRBJ1-2; TRBD1 aligns across 10 bases. The germline V gene has CDR1 SGHNT and CDR2 YYREEE (reference sequence). CDR3 length: 13 amino acids. J lost 8 bases, V lost 3 bases, and 4 bases had no gene match.

This clone has a single count. This chain joins TRBV19 and TRBJ1-5; TRBD1 agrees at 7 bases. The CDR3 runs 19 residues. With 7 bases clipped from V and 4 bases from J, the junction kept 22 bases outside the gene matches. Germline CDR1 and CDR2: LNHDA and SQIVND (reference sequence). The CDR3 sequence: CASTLNGDRRIIGNQPQHF. Here the CDR3 DNA reads TGTGCCAGTACCCTGAATGGGGACAGACGTATTATTGGGAATCAGCCCCAGCATTTT.

The chain uses TRBV9 and TRBJ1-2; D not resolved. There are 12 residues in the CDR3. Between the trimmed V and J ends, which lost 2 bases and 5 bases, there was a span of 7 bases. Germline CDR1 and CDR2: SGDLS and YYNGEE. The DNA for the CDR3 is TGTGCCAGCAGCGTCAATGGGTATGGCTACACCTTC. Translation gives CASSVNGYGYTF.

The J gene is TRBJ2-2, the V gene TRBV11-2; no definite D call. Germline values: CDR1 SGHAT, CDR2 FQNNGV. The CDR3 sequence is 13 residues long. Between the trimmed V and J ends, which lost 5 bases and 3 bases, there was a span of 7 bases. The CDR3 nucleotides are TGTGCCAGCAGCCCGAGTTACACCGGGGAGCTGTTTTTT. Protein product: CASSPSYTGELFF.

This clone was counted once. The gene calls are TRBV5-5 and TRBJ1-2; D is undetermined. V shed 1 base and J shed 4 bases, with 14 bases lying between them. The CDR3 is 15 amino acids. Germline V gene sequence: CDR1 SGHKS, CDR2 YYEKEE (reference sequence). In DNA, the CDR3 is TGTGCCAGCAGCTTGCCCCTTTTTCCGGGCTATGGCTACACCTTC. Residues: CASSLPLFPGYGYTF.

The gene calls are TRBV30 and TRBJ1-5, with a weak D call TRBD1 (6 bases). The V gene's germline CDR1 is GTSNPN and CDR2 SVGIG (reference sequence). The germline V and J ends were trimmed by 0 bases and 7 bases, with 13 bases remaining between them. The CDR3 extends over 14 amino acids. CDR3 sequence: CAWSVGGGGQPQHF. The CDR3 bases are TGTGCCTGGAGTGTAGGGGGAGGTGGGCAGCCCCAGCATTTT. The full variable domain, its missing parts supplied by reference TRBV30 and TRBJ1-5, is SQTIHQWPATLVQPVGSPLSLECTVEGTSNPNLYWYRQAAGRGLQLLFYSVGIGQISSEVPQNLSASRPQDRQFILSSKKLLLSDSGFYLCAWSVGGGGQPQHFGDGTRLSIL.

This clone has only one observation. The V call is TRBV30, the J call TRBJ1-5, with D possibly being TRBD1 (5 bases). Trimming took off 0 bases at V and 3 bases at J, with 12 bases between the two ends. From germline, CDR1 is GTSNPN and CDR2 SVGIG (reference sequence). The CDR3 totals 15 residues. The CDR3 bases are TGTGCCTGGAGTGTACAGGTGGGGAACAATCAGCCCCAGCATTTT. As protein: CAWSVQVGNNQPQHF.

V and J are TRBV9 and TRBJ1-4; 8 nucleotides match TRBD1. The V and J ends lost 4 bases and 8 bases, in that order; junction bases with no gene match: 7. The V gene's germline CDR1 is SGDLS and CDR2 YYNGEE. The CDR3 covers 14 residues. CDR3: CASSPTGEREKLFF. The CDR3 DNA follows: TGTGCCAGCAGCCCGACAGGGGAACGAGAAAAACTGTTTTTT. The full variable domain, with the rest looked up from reference TRBV9 and TRBJ1-4, is DSGVTQTPKHLITATGQRVTLRCSPRSGDLSVYWYQQSLDQGLQFLIQYYNGEERAKGNILERFSAQQFPDLHSELNLSSLELGDSALYFCASSPTGEREKLFFGSGTQLSVL.

The J gene is TRBJ2-1, the V gene TRBV29-1; maybe TRBD1 (6 bases). This CDR3 has 12 residues. The ends were cut back, 8 bases at V and 9 bases at J, with 17 bases in the middle. CDR1 is SQVTM, CDR2 ANQGSEA, per germline. CDR3 region: CSPSRGGGEQFF. CDR3 DNA: TGCAGCCCATCCAGAGGGGGTGGTGAGCAGTTCTTC.

V usage is TRBV5-8 and J usage is TRBJ1-4, with a tentative D call TRBD1 (6 bases). The CDR3 extends over 16 amino acids. Trimming shortened V by 4 bases and J by 1 base, and 14 bases separated the two germline ends. Germline CDR1 and CDR2: SGHTS and YDEGEE. The CDR3: CASSLNPGQTNEKLFF. CDR3 DNA: TGTGCCAGCAGCCTCAACCCGGGACAAACTAATGAAAAACTGTTTTTT.